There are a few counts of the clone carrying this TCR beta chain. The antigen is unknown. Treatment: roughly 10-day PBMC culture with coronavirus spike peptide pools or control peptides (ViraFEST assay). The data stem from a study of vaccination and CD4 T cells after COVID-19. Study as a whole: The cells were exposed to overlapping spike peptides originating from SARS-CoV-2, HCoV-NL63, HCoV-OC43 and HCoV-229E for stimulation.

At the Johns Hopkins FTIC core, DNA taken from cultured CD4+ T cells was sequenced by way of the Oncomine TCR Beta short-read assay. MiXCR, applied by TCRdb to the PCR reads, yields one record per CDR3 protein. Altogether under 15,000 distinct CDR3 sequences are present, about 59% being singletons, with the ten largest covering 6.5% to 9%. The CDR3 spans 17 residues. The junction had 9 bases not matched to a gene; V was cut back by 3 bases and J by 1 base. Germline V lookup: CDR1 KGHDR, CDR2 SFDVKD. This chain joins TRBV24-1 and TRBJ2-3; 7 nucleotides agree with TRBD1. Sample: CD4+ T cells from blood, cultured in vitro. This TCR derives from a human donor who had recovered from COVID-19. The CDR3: CATSDNEGGFGTDTQYF. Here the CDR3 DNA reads TGTGCCACCAGTGATAACGAAGGGGGCTTTGGCACAGATACGCAGTATTTT.